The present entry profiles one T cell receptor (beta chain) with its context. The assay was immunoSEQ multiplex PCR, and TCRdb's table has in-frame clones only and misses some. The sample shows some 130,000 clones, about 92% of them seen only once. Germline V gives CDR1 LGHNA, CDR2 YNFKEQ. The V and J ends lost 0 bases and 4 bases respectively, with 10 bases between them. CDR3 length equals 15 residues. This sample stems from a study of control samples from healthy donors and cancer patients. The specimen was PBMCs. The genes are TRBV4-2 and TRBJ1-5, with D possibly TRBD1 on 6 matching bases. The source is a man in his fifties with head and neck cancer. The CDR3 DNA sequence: TGTGCCAGCAGCCAAGAAGGACAGATAAATCAGCCCCAGCATTTT. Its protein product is CASSQEGQINQPQHF.